This T cell receptor (beta chain) was observed in a study of CD4+ T cells in melanoma. This table comes from immunoSEQ multiplex PCR, and its TCRdb copy is limited to in-frame clones, with some not included. The data contain 9,000 to 13,000 clones, about 63% of them singletons. Of note for this clone: Its matching antigen is unknown.

The CDR3 has 16 amino acids. The V gene's germline CDR1 is MNHNS and CDR2 SASEGT. V lost 1 base and J lost 11, with 21 bases in between. Study-wide results and limits: Reportedly, melanoma neoantigen-specific CD4+ T cells showed varied differentiation states.

The V call is TRBV6-1, the J call TRBJ2-1, with D unresolved. The receptor was derived from a human donor with melanoma. Source material: cells from a culture (not recorded whether cultured in vitro). DNA for the CDR3: TGTGCCAGCAGTGAAGAGGGTCGGTTCCCGTCTGGTAAGCAGTTCTTC. This sequence encodes CASSEEGRFPSGKQFF.